Listed here is a single TCR beta chain. Its antigen is unidentified. The data were taken from a study of shared clonotypes between healthy human individuals. Background on the study: The study drew on a couple of women and a few men aged 18 to 49 as donors. Points from the study as a whole: Sorted-subset samples were not fully sequenced, rarefaction indicated.

With V trimmed by 3 bases and J by 1 base, 2 bases remained unmatched. This CDR3 has 14 amino acids. Germline lookup yields CDR1 LNHDA and CDR2 SQIVND (reference sequence). Method: immunoSEQ multiplex PCR; TCRdb's copy keeps in-frame clones and lacks some. The data show some 2,100,000 clones, under 97% seen once. The sequence derives from a man younger than 35 in good health. The specimen sequenced was naive CD4+ T cells sorted from blood. Noted subset: CD45RA+ positively selected. V and J are TRBV19 and TRBJ2-5, with 7 bases identical to TRBD1. The DNA of the CDR3 is TGTGCCAGTAGTATGACAGGGCTCCAAGAGACCCAGTACTTC. Encoded protein: CASSMTGLQETQYF.